The 5 T cell receptor beta chains reported below all come from one sample, sequenced in a study of T cell responses to AZD1222 COVID-19 vaccine. The method was immunoSEQ multiplex PCR; TCRdb's version includes in-frame clones alone and lacks a portion of them. Here the sample spans 70,000 or so clones, roughly 80% being singletons. The sequenced sample was peripheral blood, obtained 28 days after the second AZD1222 dose. The receptors stem from an adult who received the AZD1222 COVID-19 vaccine.

The chain uses TRBV12-3 or TRBV12-4 and TRBJ1-6, with D uncertain. CDR3 length equals 12 residues. The V end was cut by 4 bases, the J end by 8 bases, with 6 bases between. The CDR3 reads CASSWADSPLHF. CDR3 sequence (DNA): TGTGCCAGCAGTTGGGCCGATTCACCCCTCCACTTT.

This chain uses TRBV5-4 with TRBJ2-3; TRBD1 agrees at 8 bases. V shed 4 bases and J 3 bases; nucleotides not matched to a gene: 7. This CDR3 contains 15 residues. The germline CDR1 and CDR2 sequences are SGHNT and YYREEE (reference sequence). The CDR3, as DNA: TGTGCCAGCAGCGCCGGACAGGGAATTACAGATACGCAGTATTTT. Protein product: CASSAGQGITDTQYF.

The chain is built from TRBV18 and TRBJ1-1; D is undetermined. The CDR3 is 13 amino acids. The V gene lost 3 bases and the J gene lost 3 bases, with 8 bases spanning the gap. The germline CDR1 and CDR2 sequences are KGHSH and LQKENI. The CDR3 is CASSPNGDTEAFF. In nucleotides, the CDR3 is TGTGCCAGCTCACCCAACGGGGACACTGAAGCTTTCTTT.

V usage is TRBV4-3 and J usage is TRBJ2-7; 7 bases fit TRBD1. CDR3 length equals 16 residues. With V trimmed by 0 bases and J by 0 bases, 5 bases remained unmatched. The germline gives CDR1 LGHNA, CDR2 YSLEER. Here the CDR3 DNA reads TGCGCCAGCAGCCAAGATCCGACAGGGAGCTCCTACGAGCAGTACTTC. Protein product: CASSQDPTGSSYEQYF.

The chain uses TRBV5-1 and TRBJ2-3; D is undetermined. V lost 4 bases and J lost 0, with 9 bases in between. There are 14 residues in the CDR3. Looked up from germline, CDR1 is SGHRS and CDR2 is YFSETQ. This CDR3 reads CASSAADSTDTQYF. CDR3 DNA: TGCGCCAGCAGCGCCGCGGACAGCACAGATACGCAGTATTTT. Filled out from reference TRBV5-1 and TRBJ2-3, the complete variable domain reads KAGVTQTPRYLIKTRGQQVTLSCSPISGHRSVSWYQQTPGQGLQFLFEYFSETQRNKGNFPGRFSGRQFSNSRSEMNVSTLELGDSALYLCASSAADSTDTQYFGPGTRLTVL.